The text below deals with one TCR beta chain. The CDR3 is 14 residues long. The germline V and J ends were trimmed by 3 bases and 5 bases, with 14 bases remaining between them. The data were obtained in a study of type 1 regulatory T cells. Study information: T-allo10 is an in vitro-generated, Tr1-enriched CD4 T cell product specific for alloantigen.

TCRdb independently ran MiXCR on the reads; one entry per CDR3 protein. The table includes some 90,000 distinct CDR3 sequences, roughly 28% detected once. The specimen sequenced was CD4+ T cells, either the whole sample or a sorted fraction (not recorded which). This clonotype originated in a human donor in good health. J is TRBJ2-7 and V is TRBV12-3 or TRBV12-4; D may match TRBD1 or TRBD2 (6 bases each). CDR3 DNA: TGTGCCAGCAGTTTTCGAGGGGGAGGACACGAGCAGTACTTC. This encodes CASSFRGGGHEQYF.